The 23 T cell receptor beta chains in this list originate from one sample, sequenced in a study of T cells in localized non-small cell lung cancer. Sequencing was performed with immunoSEQ multiplex PCR; in TCRdb, only in-frame clones are kept and a portion is missing. The data contain about 24,000 clones, 80% to 95% of them singletons. The sequencing used peripheral blood, collected before any cancer treatment. Every receptor here comes from a woman aged 40 to 75 with stage I lung adenocarcinoma.

The chain links TRBV28 to TRBJ1-3, with TRBD1 identical over 9 bases. Per germline, CDR1 MDHEN and CDR2 SYDVKM. The trim removed 6 bases at V and 0 bases at J, leaving 0 bases unmatched. The CDR3 is made up of 14 amino acids. This CDR3 reads CASRDRGSGNTIYF. The CDR3 DNA reads as TGTGCCAGCAGGGACAGGGGCTCTGGAAACACCATATATTTT.

CDR3 nucleotide sequence: TGTGCCAGTAGTACTCGTACTGGGACGGGCTCCTACGAGCAGTACTTC. As protein: CASSTRTGTGSYEQYF. The gene calls are TRBV19 and TRBJ2-7; D tentatively fits TRBD1 or TRBD2 (5 bases each). Per the germline V gene, CDR1 is LNHDA and CDR2 is SQIVND (reference sequence). The CDR3 is 16 residues long. V lost 4 bases to trimming and J lost 0 bases, with 16 bases between them.

The V and J genes are TRBV27 and TRBJ2-1; 9 nucleotides line up with TRBD2. CDR1 and CDR2 (germline): MNHEY, SMNVEV (reference sequence). The CDR3 spans 16 residues. J gave up 1 base and V 5 bases, and 6 bases lay outside the gene matches. DNA of the CDR3: TGTGCCAGCAGTGTTAGCGGGAGAGGGTCCTACAATGAGCAGTTCTTC. It yields the protein CASSVSGRGSYNEQFF.

V is TRBV6-5 and J is TRBJ2-7; D uncertain. Germline-derived CDR1 and CDR2 are MNHEY and SVGAGI. The ends were cut back, 11 bases at V and 6 bases at J, with 8 bases in the middle. CDR3 size: 9 residues. The CDR3 is CAPRAEQYF. The CDR3 DNA reads as TGTGCCCCCCGGGCCGAGCAGTACTTC.

The chain couples TRBV7-2 to TRBJ1-2; D gene ambiguous. Trimming pared 5 bases from V and 2 bases from J, leaving 3 bases between. The CDR3 extends over 11 amino acids. Germline lookup yields CDR1 SGHTA and CDR2 FQGNSA. CDR3 amino acids: CASSLNYGYTF. As DNA, the CDR3 is TGTGCCAGCAGCCTAAACTATGGCTACACCTTC.

The chain uses TRBV28 and TRBJ2-5; 8 bases agree with TRBD1. Trimming cost V 6 bases and J 5 bases; bases outside gene matches: 11. Germline V gives CDR1 MDHEN, CDR2 SYDVKM. This CDR3 contains 15 residues. The CDR3, as DNA: TGTGCCAGCAGGAGGACAGGGAAGGACGCGGAGACCCAGTACTTC. It yields the protein CASRRTGKDAETQYF.

This clone came up once. The chain is built from TRBV18 and TRBJ1-5; tentatively, D is TRBD1 (5 bases). CDR1 and CDR2 from the germline V gene are KGHSH and LQKENI. The CDR3 is made up of 14 amino acids. V lost 6 bases and J 5 bases, leaving 14 bases between the germline ends. The CDR3 here is CASSPLGGDQPQHF. CDR3 coding DNA: TGTGCCAGCTCCCCCCTGGGGGGGGATCAGCCCCAGCATTTT.

This rearrangement joins TRBV10-2 to TRBJ2-5; D unresolved. Germline CDR1 is WSHSY and CDR2 is SAAADI. The CDR3 is made up of 13 amino acids. V lost 4 bases and J 2 bases, leaving 8 bases between the germline ends. DNA of the CDR3: TGCGCCAGCAGTGTCTTACCACAAGAGACCCAGTACTTC. Translation gives CASSVLPQETQYF.

CDR3 sequence reads: CAWSVQDGYEQYF. In DNA form, the CDR3 reads TGTGCCTGGAGTGTTCAAGACGGCTACGAGCAGTACTTC. The chain uses TRBV30 and TRBJ2-7; D gene uncertain. The CDR3 length is 13 residues. Germline V gene sequence: CDR1 GTSNPN, CDR2 SVGIG (reference sequence). V was cut by 0 bases and J by 3 bases, with 9 bases left in between.

This chain connects TRBV5-1 to TRBJ2-1; no clear D gene. V lost 4 bases, J lost 1 base, and 12 bases lay in between. This CDR3 comprises 15 residues. The germline CDR1 and CDR2 sequences are SGHRS and YFSETQ. The CDR3 protein is CASSLELGSYNEQFF. CDR3 sequence (DNA): TGCGCCAGCAGCCTCGAGTTGGGATCCTACAATGAGCAGTTCTTC.

J is TRBJ2-7 and V is TRBV6-4, with TRBD2 identical over 8 bases. This CDR3 spans 19 amino acids. J lost 7 bases, V lost 2 bases, and 22 bases had no gene match. Germline-derived CDR1 and CDR2 are MRHNA and SNTAGT. The CDR3 DNA sequence: TGTGCCAGCAGTGACCCCGGGGAGCGCGGCGGTAGCGGGATGCGAGAGCAGTACTTC. Protein: CASSDPGERGGSGMREQYF.

This clone was counted only a few times. This chain uses TRBV10-1 with TRBJ1-5; D is unresolved. CDR3 length: 13 residues. V lost 8 bases to trimming and J lost 0 bases, with 8 bases between them. Germline V gene data show CDR1 as WNHNN and CDR2 as SYGVQD (reference sequence). The CDR3 reads CASQTYSNQPQHF. CDR3 nucleotides: TGCGCCAGCCAAACATATAGCAATCAGCCCCAGCATTTT.

The chain couples TRBV14 to TRBJ2-1, with 7 nucleotides matching TRBD1. Germline lookup yields CDR1 SGHDN and CDR2 FVKESK. This CDR3 is built from 13 residues. Trimming cost V 2 bases and J 10 bases; bases outside gene matches: 5. In DNA form, the CDR3 reads TGTGCCAGCAGCCAACGACAGGGCGGGGAGCAGTTCTTC. Encoded protein: CASSQRQGGEQFF.

The V gene is TRBV19, the J gene TRBJ2-7; 8 nucleotides match TRBD1. The V gene's germline CDR1 is LNHDA and CDR2 SQIVND (reference sequence). J lost 4 bases, V lost 4 bases, and 6 bases had no gene match. The CDR3 has 14 residues. The CDR3 is CASSTGGGRYEQYF. The CDR3 DNA reads as TGTGCCAGTAGTACAGGGGGCGGTAGGTACGAGCAGTACTTC.

The chain recombines TRBV28 with TRBJ1-1; D unclear. The V gene lost 7 bases and the J gene lost 4 bases, with 10 bases spanning the gap. CDR1 and CDR2 from the germline V gene are MDHEN and SYDVKM. This CDR3 comprises 12 residues. CDR3 bases: TGTGCCAGCAAAAGAACGGTCACTGAAGCTTTCTTT. This translates into CASKRTVTEAFF.

The chain has TRBV10-1 and TRBJ2-6; D call uncertain. Per the germline V gene, CDR1 is WNHNN and CDR2 is SYGVQD (reference sequence). Trimming pared 4 bases from V and 0 bases from J, leaving 7 bases between. The CDR3 extends over 15 amino acids. This CDR3 is CASSGGSSGANVLTF. The CDR3 DNA reads as TGCGCCAGCAGTGGGGGAAGCTCTGGGGCCAACGTCCTGACTTTC.

This clone occurred once. The V call is TRBV19, the J call TRBJ2-1; 15 bases map to TRBD2. The CDR3 is 16 residues long. Germline assignment: CDR1 LNHDA and CDR2 SQIVND (reference sequence). Trimming at V came to 5 bases and at J to 7 bases, leaving 6 bases not matched to a gene. CDR3 DNA: TGTGCCAGTAGTTTCGGGACTAGCGGGAGGTCTAATGAGCAGTTCTTC. Its translation is CASSFGTSGRSNEQFF.

This sequence joins TRBV6-1 and TRBJ2-1; the match to TRBD1 covers 9 bases. V shed 2 bases, J shed 3 bases, and the junction held 5 bases outside the gene matches. CDR3 length equals 16 residues. Germline CDR1 is MNHNS and CDR2 is SASEGT. CDR3 coding DNA: TGTGCCAGCAGTGAAAGGGGGACAGGGCTCTACAATGAGCAGTTCTTC. It translates to CASSERGTGLYNEQFF.

V is TRBV5-6 and J is TRBJ1-1, with D perhaps TRBD1 (5 bases). Per the germline V gene, CDR1 is SGHDT and CDR2 is YYEEEE. Trimming stripped 1 base from V and 7 bases from J, with 11 bases between. The CDR3 totals 13 residues. As DNA, the CDR3 is TGTGCCAGCAGCTTGCGGGGCACTCTTGAAGCTTTCTTT. Encoded protein: CASSLRGTLEAFF.

This rearrangement joins TRBV19 to TRBJ2-3; 9 bases are a match to TRBD2. There are 16 residues in the CDR3. The germline gives CDR1 LNHDA, CDR2 SQIVND (reference sequence). V was clipped by 4 bases and J by 4 bases; unmatched bases: 9. The CDR3 DNA is TGTGCCAGTAGTAGGGTAGCGGGAGAGGGGGCAGATACGCAGTATTTT. Translated: CASSRVAGEGADTQYF.

This rearrangement joins TRBV5-1 to TRBJ2-1; 11 bases map to TRBD2. J lost 4 bases, V lost 4 bases, and 4 bases had no gene match. The CDR3 contains 15 residues. CDR1 is SGHRS, CDR2 YFSETQ, per germline. The CDR3 loop is CASSPRLAGYNEQFF. CDR3 DNA: TGCGCCAGCAGCCCCCGACTAGCGGGATACAATGAGCAGTTCTTC.

The chain is built from TRBV18 and TRBJ1-2; 8 nucleotides agree with TRBD1. The CDR3 spans 16 residues. With 6 bases clipped from V and 4 bases from J, the junction kept 13 bases outside the gene matches. Germline V gene sequence: CDR1 KGHSH, CDR2 LQKENI. The CDR3 loop is CASSPGTGGAFYGYTF. The DNA of the CDR3 is TGTGCCAGCTCGCCCGGGACAGGAGGGGCCTTCTATGGCTACACCTTC.

This clone was observed a single time. The gene calls are TRBV30 and TRBJ1-2; TRBD1 matches at 9 bases. Germline trimming cut 2 bases from V and 5 bases from J; bases unmatched to any gene: 15. This CDR3 contains 17 residues. In germline, CDR1 is GTSNPN, CDR2 SVGIG (reference sequence). This chain's CDR3 is CAWSPGPGQGGSYGYTF. Here the CDR3 DNA reads TGTGCCTGGAGTCCCGGGCCGGGACAGGGAGGTTCGTATGGCTACACCTTC.